The subject of this entry is one TCR beta chain. The antigen remains unidentified. The data stem from a study of shared clonotypes between healthy human individuals. Authors' methods: Without quality scores, immunoSEQ junctional reads could not be filtered like full-length reads. Assay: immunoSEQ multiplex PCR; the TCRdb copy retains only in-frame clones and omits some. Clone size and V and J calls were adopted from that table, with D and trimming inferred from the DNA. There are approximately 2.4 million clones in the sample; around 95% occur only once, and more than 0.1% lies in the top ten. The V gene end was trimmed by 6 bases and the J gene end by 3 bases; junction bases not matched to a gene: 7. Germline values: CDR1 SNHLY, CDR2 FYNNEI. The CDR3 has 15 residues. Each of the donors was a healthy adult who was HIV-negative and had not had a recent acute infection or vaccination. Findings of the study overall: Clonotypes not shared had lower generation probabilities than those common to all four donors. Researchers sampled blood only, noting tissue repertoires likely differ.

Sequencing was carried out using naive CD4+ T cells sorted from blood. Subset meaning: CD45RA+ positively selected. This clonotype was obtained from a man between 18 and 29 years old in good health. The chain joins TRBV2 to TRBJ2-4, with 8 bases matching TRBD1. The CDR3: CASRLWTGFKNIQYF. In nucleotides, the CDR3 is TGTGCCAGCAGGTTGTGGACAGGGTTCAAAAACATTCAGTACTTC.